This is a list of T cell receptor beta chains from one sample in a study of blood T cell repertoires in COVID-19. TCRdb's table, derived via immunoSEQ multiplex PCR, lists solely in-frame clones and lacks some. The table records some 180,000 clones, roughly 90% of them present only once. Source material: peripheral blood. These receptors all stem from a man in his fifties or sixties with acute or convalescent COVID-19. CDR3s include the opening cysteine and the closing phenylalanine or tryptophan. Fields, in order: clone size, J gene, D gene, V gene, CDR3 DNA, CDR3 protein. The D gene is left open where the match is weak. Size tells how often a clone was seen (once, few, many) or the class of an expanded clone, and some rows leave it out.

>.|TRBJ2-5|TRBD2|TRBV25-1
TGTGCCAGCAGTGAAGCGGGGGAAGAGACCCAGTACTTC
CASSEAGEETQYF
>.|TRBJ2-3|.|TRBV4-1
TGCGCCAGCAGCCAAGAGAGGGGGAGGGCAGACCATAGCACAGATACGCAGTATTTT
CASSQERGRADHSTDTQYF
>.|TRBJ1-1|TRBD1|TRBV5-6
TGTGCCAGCAGAGGACAGGGGGCTTTTTCTGAAGCTTTCTTT
CASRGQGAFSEAFF
>.|TRBJ1-2|TRBD1|TRBV28
TGTGCCAGCAGTGGGACAGCTCGAAACTATGGCTACACCTTC
CASSGTARNYGYTF
>.|TRBJ1-5|TRBD1|TRBV7-2
TGTGCCAGCGGGGGACAGGTCAATCAGCCCCAGCATTTT
CASGGQVNQPQHF
>.|TRBJ2-5|.|TRBV7-9
TGTGCCAGCAGCCGAGACAGATACCAAGAGACCCAGTACTTC
CASSRDRYQETQYF
>.|TRBJ2-1|.|TRBV29-1
TGCAGCGTTGACCCCACAGGCAATGAGCAGTTCTTC
CSVDPTGNEQFF
>once|TRBJ2-3|TRBD2|TRBV10-1
TGCGCCAGCAGTGAGCTAGCGGGGGTCACAGATACGCAGTATTTT
CASSELAGVTDTQYF
>.|TRBJ2-3|TRBD2|TRBV2
TGTGCCAGTATCCTAGCGGGAGGCACAGATACGCAGTATTTT
CASILAGGTDTQYF
>.|TRBJ2-3|.|TRBV29-1
TGCAGCGTTGAAGATCCGGGCACAGATACGCAGTATTTT
CSVEDPGTDTQYF
>.|TRBJ1-2|TRBD1|TRBV27
TGTGCCAGCAGTTTATCTATGGCGGGGGACAGGAGCTATGGCTACACCTTC
CASSLSMAGDRSYGYTF
>.|TRBJ1-3|TRBD1|TRBV10-2
TGCGCCACCGCGGGACAGGGAGGTTTTGACGGAAACACCATATATTTT
CATAGQGGFDGNTIYF
>.|TRBJ2-1|.|TRBV6-4
TGTGCCAGCAGTGCGGGAAGCTCCTACAATGAGCAGTTCTTC
CASSAGSSYNEQFF
>.|TRBJ1-4|TRBD1|TRBV4-1
TGCGCCAGCAGCCAAGAAGATGGGACAGCCCTGTCTGAAAAACTGTTTTTT
CASSQEDGTALSEKLFF
>.|TRBJ2-7|TRBD2|TRBV18
TGTGCCAGCTCACCCCCCGGACTAGCGGGCGAGCAGTACTTC
CASSPPGLAGEQYF
>.|TRBJ2-7|.|TRBV6-5
TGTGCCACCAGTCTGGGCCACGAGCAGTACTTC
CATSLGHEQYF
>.|TRBJ2-2|.|TRBV18
TGTGCCAGCTCACCACATCAGGCGGGGCCGGACACCGGGGAGCTGTTTTTT
CASSPHQAGPDTGELFF
>.|TRBJ2-1|.|TRBV27
TGTGCCAGCGGCCGTCGAGGGAACTACAATGAGCAGTTCTTC
CASGRRGNYNEQFF
>.|TRBJ2-2|.|TRBV18
TGTGCCAGCTCACTCAACTCGAACACCGGGGAGCTGTTTTTT
CASSLNSNTGELFF
>.|TRBJ2-2|TRBD1|TRBV13
TGTGCCAGCAGCTTAGCTGGCAGGGGGTACCACGCTGGGGAGCTGTTTTTT
CASSLAGRGYHAGELFF